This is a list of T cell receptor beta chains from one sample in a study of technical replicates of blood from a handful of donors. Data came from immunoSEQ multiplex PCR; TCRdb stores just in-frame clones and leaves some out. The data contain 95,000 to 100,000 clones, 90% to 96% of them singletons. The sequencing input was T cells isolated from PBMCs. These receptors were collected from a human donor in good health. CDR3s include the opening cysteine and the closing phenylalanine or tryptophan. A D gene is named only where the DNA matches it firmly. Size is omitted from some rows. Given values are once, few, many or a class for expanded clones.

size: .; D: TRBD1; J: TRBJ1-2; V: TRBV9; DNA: TGTGCCAGCAGCGTAGATCCGGGACAGGGGACTAGGGGCGGTGGCTACACCTTC; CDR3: CASSVDPGQGTRGGGYTF
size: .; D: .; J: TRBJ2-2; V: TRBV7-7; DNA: TGTGCCAGCAGCTTATTTTCTAACACCGGGGAGCTGTTTTTT; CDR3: CASSLFSNTGELFF
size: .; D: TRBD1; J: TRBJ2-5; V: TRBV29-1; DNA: TGCAGCGTTGAAGAGGACAGGGGGCAAGAGACCCAGTACTTC; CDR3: CSVEEDRGQETQYF
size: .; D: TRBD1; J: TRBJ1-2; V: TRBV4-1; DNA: TGCGCCAGCAGCCAATTCTCTACGACAGGGGGTAGAGGCTACACCTTC; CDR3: CASSQFSTTGGRGYTF
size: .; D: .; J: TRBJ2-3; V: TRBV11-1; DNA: TGTGCCAGCAGCTTAGCAGAAACCTACACAGATACGCAGTATTTT; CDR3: CASSLAETYTDTQYF
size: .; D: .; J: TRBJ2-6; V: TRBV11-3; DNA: TGTGCCAGCAGCTTAGGACAGGCCAACGTCCTGACTTTC; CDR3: CASSLGQANVLTF
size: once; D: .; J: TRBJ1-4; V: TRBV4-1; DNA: TGCGCCAGCGGGACATGGGACGGAAAACTGTTTTTT; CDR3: CASGTWDGKLFF
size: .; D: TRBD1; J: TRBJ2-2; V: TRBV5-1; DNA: TGCGCCAGCAGCCCGGGACAGGGGAGCACCGGGGAGCTGTTTTTT; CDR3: CASSPGQGSTGELFF
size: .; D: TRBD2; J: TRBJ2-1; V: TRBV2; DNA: TGTGCCGTCCGTCCCGAACCAAGCGGGAGTGTGAATGAGCAGTTCTTC; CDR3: CAVRPEPSGSVNEQFF
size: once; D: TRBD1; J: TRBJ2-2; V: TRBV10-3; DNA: TGTGCCATCAGTGAGCTTGGACAGGGCTCCGGGGAGCTGTTTTTT; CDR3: CAISELGQGSGELFF
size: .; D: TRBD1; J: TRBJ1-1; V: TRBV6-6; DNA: TGTGCCAGCAGGGGGACAGGGATCACTGAAGCTTTCTTT; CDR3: CASRGTGITEAFF
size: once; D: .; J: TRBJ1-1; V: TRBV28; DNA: TGTGCCAGCAGTCCCCTCGCGGCAGGGCGGACCGGTACTGAAGCTTTCTTT; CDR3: CASSPLAAGRTGTEAFF
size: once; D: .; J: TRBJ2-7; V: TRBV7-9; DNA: TGTGCCAGCAGCCTTAGTTGGACAGCCTCCTACGAGCAGTACTTC; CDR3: CASSLSWTASYEQYF
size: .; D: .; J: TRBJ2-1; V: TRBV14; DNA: TGTGCCAGCAGCCAGATGTGGTACGGCAATGAGCAGTTCTTC; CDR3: CASSQMWYGNEQFF
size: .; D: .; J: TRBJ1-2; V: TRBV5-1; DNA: TGCGCCAGCAGCGGCTCGACCCCTCCCCAGGGGTATGGCTACACCTTC; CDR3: CASSGSTPPQGYGYTF
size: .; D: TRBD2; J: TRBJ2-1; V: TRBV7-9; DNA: TGTGCCAGCAGTCCTAGGACTAGCGGGTCGAATGAGCAGTTCTTC; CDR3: CASSPRTSGSNEQFF
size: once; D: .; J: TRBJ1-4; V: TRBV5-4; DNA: TGTGCCAGCAGACCCCGGACACAAACTAATGAAAAACTGTTTTTT; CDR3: CASRPRTQTNEKLFF
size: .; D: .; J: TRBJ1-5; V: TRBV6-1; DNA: TGTGCCAGCAGTGGAAGTCGTCAGGGCAATCAGCCCCAGCATTTT; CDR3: CASSGSRQGNQPQHF
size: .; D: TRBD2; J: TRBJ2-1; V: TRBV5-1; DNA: TGCGCCAGCATCGCTACCGTAGAGCGGGGGGGCAGAAGCAATGAGCAGTTCTTC; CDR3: CASIATVERGGRSNEQFF
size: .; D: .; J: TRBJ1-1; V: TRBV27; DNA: TGTGCCAGCAGTTTAAACAGGAACACTGAAGCTTTCTTT; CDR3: CASSLNRNTEAFF
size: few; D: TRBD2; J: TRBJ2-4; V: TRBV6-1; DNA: TGTGCCAGCAGTGAATTGGGGGAGGGAAGTAACATTCAGTACTTC; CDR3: CASSELGEGSNIQYF
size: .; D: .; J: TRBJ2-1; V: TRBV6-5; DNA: TGTGCCAGCAGTTATTCCCGGGGGGCACACAATGAGCAGTTCTTC; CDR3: CASSYSRGAHNEQFF
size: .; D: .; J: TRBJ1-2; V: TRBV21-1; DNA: TGTGCCAGCAGCAAAGGTTGTTGGGGGCCGATTAACTATGGCTACACCTTC; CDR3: CASSKGCWGPINYGYTF
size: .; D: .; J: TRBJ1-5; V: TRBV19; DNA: TGTGCCAGTAGTCCAAACGGGGGGGCAGGGCCGACCGTTGGTCAGCCCCAGCATTTT; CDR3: CASSPNGGAGPTVGQPQHF